The present T cell receptor (beta chain) was sequenced within a study of T cells in narcolepsy. Study in general: Donors had narcolepsy type 1 or type 2, or were healthy controls.

Generated by immunoSEQ multiplex PCR, the TCRdb table keeps only in-frame clones and is missing some. The sample records 25,000 to 35,000 clones, 78% being singletons. This clone is labeled large. Its antigen remains unidentified. Within the sample, other DNA sequences also encode this same CDR3. Study observations and caveats: In some patient and control memory CD4+ samples, autoreactive clones were absent.

The sequence derives from a human donor with narcolepsy. The material sequenced was CD45RA- memory CD4+ T cells from PBMCs.

CDR3 nucleotides: TGTGCCAGCAGTTCAGATAGCAATCAGCCCCAGCATTTT. Translating it yields CASSSDSNQPQHF. The chain links TRBV2 to TRBJ1-5; D is unclear. This CDR3 spans 13 amino acids. Trimming cost V 5 bases and J 0 bases, with 5 bases left between them. Germline loops: CDR1 SNHLY, CDR2 FYNNEI.